Listed below are T cell receptor beta chains from one sample, sequenced in a study of T-cell reconstitution after alpha-beta-depleted transplantation in children. TCRdb re-called the PCR reads with MiXCR, one entry per CDR3 protein. Here the sample spans hundreds of thousands of distinct CDR3 sequences, 16% being singletons. The source was PBMCs from the stem cell graft donor, collected from the stem cell graft. All receptors derive from a human donor who donated a stem cell graft to a child with acute myeloid leukemia. The CDR3 runs from the conserved cysteine through the conserved F or W. D genes are given only for firm matches. Where a row states a size, it is once, few, many or the class of an expanded clone; other rows omit it.

v_call: TRBV5-1
clone_size: many
j_call: TRBJ2-7
d_call: -
cdr3_nt: TGCGCCAGCAGCTTATCTGCCTCCTACGAGCAGTACTTC
cdr3_aa: CASSLSASYEQYF

v_call: TRBV11-2
clone_size: few
j_call: TRBJ2-1
d_call: TRBD1
cdr3_nt: TGTGCCAGCAGCTTAGAACAGGGGGCCGGCAATGAGCAGTTCTTC
cdr3_aa: CASSLEQGAGNEQFF

v_call: TRBV12-3/TRBV12-4
clone_size: many
j_call: TRBJ1-5
d_call: -
cdr3_nt: TGTGCCAGCGGGGACGGCTTTTATCAGCCCCAGCATTTT
cdr3_aa: CASGDGFYQPQHF

v_call: TRBV24-1
clone_size: many
j_call: TRBJ1-5
d_call: -
cdr3_nt: TGTGCCACCAGTGATCCACAGACCTATCAGCCCCAGCATTTT
cdr3_aa: CATSDPQTYQPQHF

v_call: TRBV25-1
clone_size: -
j_call: TRBJ2-4
d_call: -
cdr3_nt: TGTGCCAGCAGCGGACAAGGGACCGAGAAAAACATTCAGTACTTC
cdr3_aa: CASSGQGTEKNIQYF

v_call: TRBV20-1
clone_size: many
j_call: TRBJ2-2
d_call: -
cdr3_nt: TGCAGTGCGCGGACGGTGAACACCGGGGAGCTGTTTTTT
cdr3_aa: CSARTVNTGELFF

v_call: TRBV6-5
clone_size: many
j_call: TRBJ2-7
d_call: TRBD1
cdr3_nt: TGTGCCAGCAGTTCCCGGGGGACAGGGTCGCAGGAGCAGTACTTC
cdr3_aa: CASSSRGTGSQEQYF

v_call: TRBV10-3
clone_size: many
j_call: TRBJ1-5
d_call: TRBD1
cdr3_nt: TGTGCCATCAGTGATTCCGGACAGGTACATCAGCCCCAGCATTTT
cdr3_aa: CAISDSGQVHQPQHF

v_call: TRBV20-1
clone_size: -
j_call: TRBJ1-2
d_call: -
cdr3_nt: TGCAGTGCTAGATTCGGAGGACCTAACTATGGCTACACCTTC
cdr3_aa: CSARFGGPNYGYTF

v_call: TRBV20-1
clone_size: few
j_call: TRBJ1-1
d_call: -
cdr3_nt: TGCAGTGCCAGGGAAGTTTGGGGAACTGAAGCTTTCTTT
cdr3_aa: CSAREVWGTEAFF

v_call: TRBV12-3/TRBV12-4
clone_size: many
j_call: TRBJ1-4
d_call: -
cdr3_nt: TGTGCCAGCAGTTTTAGGGCTGCAACTAATGAAAAACTGTTTTTT
cdr3_aa: CASSFRAATNEKLFF

v_call: TRBV7-2
clone_size: -
j_call: TRBJ1-2
d_call: -
cdr3_nt: TGTGCCAGCACCTCAAGCTTGGGGCTTGGCTACACCTTC
cdr3_aa: CASTSSLGLGYTF

v_call: TRBV12-3/TRBV12-4
clone_size: many
j_call: TRBJ2-1
d_call: -
cdr3_nt: TGTGCCAGCAGCCTTCGGACGGTCCTATACAATGAGCAGTTCTTC
cdr3_aa: CASSLRTVLYNEQFF

v_call: TRBV20-1
clone_size: -
j_call: TRBJ1-2
d_call: -
cdr3_nt: TGCAGTGCTGGGAACCAGGCTGGCAACTATGGCTACACCTTC
cdr3_aa: CSAGNQAGNYGYTF

v_call: TRBV12-3/TRBV12-4
clone_size: few
j_call: TRBJ2-5
d_call: TRBD2
cdr3_nt: TGTGCCAGCAGTTTATCGAGAGGACTAGATGTAAGGGAGACCCAGTACTTC
cdr3_aa: CASSLSRGLDVRETQYF

v_call: TRBV12-3/TRBV12-4
clone_size: few
j_call: TRBJ1-1
d_call: -
cdr3_nt: TGTGCCAGCAGTTCGTCCAGGGCCCAGGGGACTGAAGCTTTCTTT
cdr3_aa: CASSSSRAQGTEAFF

v_call: TRBV29-1
clone_size: many
j_call: TRBJ2-3
d_call: TRBD2
cdr3_nt: TGCAGCGTTCAAGCGGGAGGAGATACGCAGTATTTT
cdr3_aa: CSVQAGGDTQYF

v_call: TRBV12-3/TRBV12-4
clone_size: few
j_call: TRBJ2-2
d_call: -
cdr3_nt: TGTGCCAGCAGTTTAGATGGAGCGAATGGTGCCGGGGAGCTGTTTTTT
cdr3_aa: CASSLDGANGAGELFF

v_call: TRBV5-1
clone_size: many
j_call: TRBJ2-7
d_call: -
cdr3_nt: TGCGCCAGCAGCTTGGGGACCACCTACGAGCAGTACTTC
cdr3_aa: CASSLGTTYEQYF

v_call: TRBV19
clone_size: -
j_call: TRBJ1-1
d_call: -
cdr3_nt: TGTGCCAGCCGATCGACAGGCTTCGGCACTGAAGCTTTCTTT
cdr3_aa: CASRSTGFGTEAFF

v_call: TRBV6-1
clone_size: -
j_call: TRBJ1-5
d_call: -
cdr3_nt: TGTGCCAGCAGCCCCGAAACAGGAAGCAATCAGCCCCAGCATTTT
cdr3_aa: CASSPETGSNQPQHF

v_call: TRBV10-3
clone_size: many
j_call: TRBJ2-5
d_call: -
cdr3_nt: TGTGCCATCAGTGAGAGCCGGGACACCCAAGAGACCCAGTACTTC
cdr3_aa: CAISESRDTQETQYF

v_call: TRBV6-1
clone_size: -
j_call: TRBJ2-1
d_call: TRBD2
cdr3_nt: TGTGCCAGCAGTGAAGCGGGAGCGGGGATCCGGAATGAGCAGTTCTTC
cdr3_aa: CASSEAGAGIRNEQFF

v_call: TRBV29-1
clone_size: -
j_call: TRBJ2-3
d_call: -
cdr3_nt: TGCAGCGAGCGACAGGGAGGTAGCGCAGATACGCAGTATTTT
cdr3_aa: CSERQGGSADTQYF

v_call: TRBV12-3/TRBV12-4
clone_size: few
j_call: TRBJ2-1
d_call: -
cdr3_nt: TGTGCCAGCAGGGCGGGACTGTACTCCTACAATGAGCAGTTCTTC
cdr3_aa: CASRAGLYSYNEQFF

v_call: TRBV28
clone_size: -
j_call: TRBJ1-5
d_call: TRBD1
cdr3_nt: TGTGCCAGTCTCCGGGACAGGGGCAATCAGCCCCAGCATTTT
cdr3_aa: CASLRDRGNQPQHF

v_call: TRBV7-9
clone_size: -
j_call: TRBJ2-2
d_call: -
cdr3_nt: TGTGCCAGCAGCGCCACCCTAGACACCGGGGAGCTGTTTTTT
cdr3_aa: CASSATLDTGELFF

v_call: TRBV6-2/TRBV6-3
clone_size: -
j_call: TRBJ2-7
d_call: TRBD1
cdr3_nt: TGTGCCAGCACCAGGGGAGGACAGGGGGCCTACGAGCAGTACTTC
cdr3_aa: CASTRGGQGAYEQYF

v_call: TRBV28
clone_size: -
j_call: TRBJ1-1
d_call: -
cdr3_nt: TGTGCCAGCAGTTTATTGAGGGACACTGAAGCTTTCTTT
cdr3_aa: CASSLLRDTEAFF

v_call: TRBV5-5
clone_size: -
j_call: TRBJ2-2
d_call: -
cdr3_nt: TGTGCCATCAGCTTGGCGGTCATCACCGGGGAGCTGTTTTTT
cdr3_aa: CAISLAVITGELFF

v_call: TRBV20-1
clone_size: many
j_call: TRBJ2-7
d_call: -
cdr3_nt: TGCAGTGCTAGAGGGCACGGGGGACCGGGTGAGCAGTACTTC
cdr3_aa: CSARGHGGPGEQYF

v_call: TRBV7-2
clone_size: many
j_call: TRBJ1-1
d_call: TRBD1
cdr3_nt: TGTGCCAGCAAGTATGCAGGGGGCGCGGGCACTGAAGCTTTCTTT
cdr3_aa: CASKYAGGAGTEAFF

v_call: TRBV11-2
clone_size: few
j_call: TRBJ2-1
d_call: TRBD2
cdr3_nt: TGTGCCAGCAGCCCCTACAGGGGACTAGCGGGGACCAATGAGCAGTTCTTC
cdr3_aa: CASSPYRGLAGTNEQFF

v_call: TRBV7-2
clone_size: few
j_call: TRBJ2-7
d_call: -
cdr3_nt: TGTGCCAGCAGCCACCGGGCCAAAACCTACGAGCAGTACTTC
cdr3_aa: CASSHRAKTYEQYF

v_call: TRBV20-1
clone_size: few
j_call: TRBJ2-3
d_call: -
cdr3_nt: TGCAGTGCTATCGGAACAAACACAGATACGCAGTATTTT
cdr3_aa: CSAIGTNTDTQYF

v_call: TRBV9
clone_size: -
j_call: TRBJ2-3
d_call: TRBD1
cdr3_nt: TGTGCCAGCAGCGTAAAGACAGGGACAGTTTCTTCCGCCACAGATACGCAGTATTTT
cdr3_aa: CASSVKTGTVSSATDTQYF

v_call: TRBV10-3
clone_size: many
j_call: TRBJ1-2
d_call: -
cdr3_nt: TGTGCCATCAGTGAGTCGAGAGGTAGGGAAGATGGCTACACCTTC
cdr3_aa: CAISESRGREDGYTF

v_call: TRBV6-1
clone_size: many
j_call: TRBJ2-6
d_call: -
cdr3_nt: TGTGCCAGCAGAGCCTCCCGCGGGACCAACGTCCTGACTTTC
cdr3_aa: CASRASRGTNVLTF

v_call: TRBV20-1
clone_size: many
j_call: TRBJ1-3
d_call: -
cdr3_nt: TGCAGTGCTAGAGTTTCGGAATCTGGAAACACCATATATTTT
cdr3_aa: CSARVSESGNTIYF

v_call: TRBV7-8
clone_size: few
j_call: TRBJ2-2
d_call: -
cdr3_nt: TGTGCCAGCAGCTTAGTGGCGTGGAACACCGGGGAGCTGTTTTTT
cdr3_aa: CASSLVAWNTGELFF

v_call: TRBV7-2
clone_size: -
j_call: TRBJ2-7
d_call: -
cdr3_nt: TGTGCCAGCAGCTTAGCGCGGGACACCGCCTACGAGCAGTACTTC
cdr3_aa: CASSLARDTAYEQYF

v_call: TRBV7-2
clone_size: few
j_call: TRBJ2-5
d_call: -
cdr3_nt: TGTGCCAGCAGCTCTCCTCAACAAGAGACCCAGTACTTC
cdr3_aa: CASSSPQQETQYF

v_call: TRBV11-2
clone_size: few
j_call: TRBJ2-1
d_call: -
cdr3_nt: TGTGCCAGCAGCCCGTACGGTAATGAGCAGTTCTTC
cdr3_aa: CASSPYGNEQFF

v_call: TRBV5-6
clone_size: many
j_call: TRBJ1-3
d_call: -
cdr3_nt: TGTGCCAGCAGCCTGGATACAGGGAGGAGAGGAAACACCATATATTTT
cdr3_aa: CASSLDTGRRGNTIYF

v_call: TRBV24-1
clone_size: -
j_call: TRBJ2-1
d_call: -
cdr3_nt: TGTGCCACCAGTGACCCAAGGACAGATGAGCAGTTCTTC
cdr3_aa: CATSDPRTDEQFF

v_call: TRBV7-2
clone_size: many
j_call: TRBJ2-7
d_call: -
cdr3_nt: TGTGCCAGCAGCTCCAACACAGGGCAATCCTACGAGCAGTACTTC
cdr3_aa: CASSSNTGQSYEQYF

v_call: TRBV7-6
clone_size: many
j_call: TRBJ2-3
d_call: -
cdr3_nt: TGTGCCAGCAGCTTAGCGCGAATGGATACGCAGTATTTT
cdr3_aa: CASSLARMDTQYF